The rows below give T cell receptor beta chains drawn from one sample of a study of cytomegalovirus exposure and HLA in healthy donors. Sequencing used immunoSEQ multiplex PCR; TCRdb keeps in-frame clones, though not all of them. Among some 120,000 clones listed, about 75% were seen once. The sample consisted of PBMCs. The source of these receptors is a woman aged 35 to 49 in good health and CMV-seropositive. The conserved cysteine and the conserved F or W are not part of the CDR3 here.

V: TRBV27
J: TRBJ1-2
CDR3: ASSSSAGTANYGYT

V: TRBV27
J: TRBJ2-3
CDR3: ASSLSQGAWVTDTQY

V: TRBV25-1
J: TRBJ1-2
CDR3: ASSSSTGLYGYT

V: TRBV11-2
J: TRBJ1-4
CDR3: ASSSRGDAEKLF

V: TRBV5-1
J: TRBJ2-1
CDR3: ASSLGRAGDPQF

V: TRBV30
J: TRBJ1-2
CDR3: AWTQGGSSVYGYT

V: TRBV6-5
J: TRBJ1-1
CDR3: ASRRAPDRNTEAF

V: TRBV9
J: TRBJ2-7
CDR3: ASSDTVPSLPYEQY

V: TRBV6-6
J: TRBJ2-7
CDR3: ASSPSGGEQY

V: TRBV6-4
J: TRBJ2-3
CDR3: ASSDSSGGHTDTQY

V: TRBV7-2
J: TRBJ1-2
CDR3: ASSSGRGPYGYT

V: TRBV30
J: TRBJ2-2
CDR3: AWSGQGTMIGELF

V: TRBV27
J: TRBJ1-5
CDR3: ASAMTGGAGNQPQH

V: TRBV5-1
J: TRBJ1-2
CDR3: ASSFEGVAYGYT

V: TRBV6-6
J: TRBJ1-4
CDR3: ASSSPRGGRDEKLF

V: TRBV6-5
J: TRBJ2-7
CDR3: ASSYAGGGSYEQY

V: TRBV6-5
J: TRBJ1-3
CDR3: ASSRQGSNTIY

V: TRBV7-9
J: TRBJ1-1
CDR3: ASSLIGRGETEAF

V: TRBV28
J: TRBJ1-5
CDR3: ASSPHQGSNQPQH

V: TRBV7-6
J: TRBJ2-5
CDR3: ASSHIQETQY

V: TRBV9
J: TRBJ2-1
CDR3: ASSVDRGVYNEQF

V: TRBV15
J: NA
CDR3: ATSMTGTKPFEQY

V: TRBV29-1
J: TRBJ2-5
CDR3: SIYRGDSFSQY

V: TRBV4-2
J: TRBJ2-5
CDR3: ASSQEQPGQGGETQY

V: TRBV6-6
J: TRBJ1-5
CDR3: ASRSGGADQPQH

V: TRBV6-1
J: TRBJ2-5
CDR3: ASSEGGVGETQY

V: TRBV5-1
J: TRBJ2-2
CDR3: ASSSPGKGELF

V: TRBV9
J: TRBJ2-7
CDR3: ASSGSGQGYVEQY

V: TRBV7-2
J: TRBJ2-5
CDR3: ASSLGLAGGGAQY

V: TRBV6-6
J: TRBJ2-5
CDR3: ASTNSGTSQETQY

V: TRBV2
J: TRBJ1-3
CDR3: ASVTGEGNTIY

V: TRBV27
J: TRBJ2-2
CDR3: ASNSLAGEGRELF